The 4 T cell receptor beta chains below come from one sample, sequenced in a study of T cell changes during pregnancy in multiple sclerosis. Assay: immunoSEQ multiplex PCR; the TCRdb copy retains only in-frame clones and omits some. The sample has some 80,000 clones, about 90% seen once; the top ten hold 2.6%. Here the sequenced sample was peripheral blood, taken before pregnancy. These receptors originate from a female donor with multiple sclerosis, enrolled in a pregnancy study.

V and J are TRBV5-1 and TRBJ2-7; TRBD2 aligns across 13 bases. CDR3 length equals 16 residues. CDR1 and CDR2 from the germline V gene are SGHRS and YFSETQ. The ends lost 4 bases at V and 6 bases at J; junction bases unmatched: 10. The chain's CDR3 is CASSHRTSGSLGEQYF. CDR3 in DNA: TGCGCCAGCAGCCATCGGACTAGCGGGAGCTTGGGCGAGCAGTACTTC.

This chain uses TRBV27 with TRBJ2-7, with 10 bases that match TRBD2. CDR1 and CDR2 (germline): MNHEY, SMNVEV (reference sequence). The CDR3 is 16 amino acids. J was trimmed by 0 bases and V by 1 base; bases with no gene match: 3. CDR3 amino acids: CASSLLASGSSYEQYF. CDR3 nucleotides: TGTGCCAGCAGTTTATTGGCTAGCGGGAGCTCCTACGAGCAGTACTTC.

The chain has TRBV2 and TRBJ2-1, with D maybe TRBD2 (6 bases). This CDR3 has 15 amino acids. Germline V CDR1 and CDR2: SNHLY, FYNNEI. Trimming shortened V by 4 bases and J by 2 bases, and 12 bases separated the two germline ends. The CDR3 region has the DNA TGTGCCAGCAGTGTTAGGGCTAGCGCCTACAATGAGCAGTTCTTC. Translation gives CASSVRASAYNEQFF.

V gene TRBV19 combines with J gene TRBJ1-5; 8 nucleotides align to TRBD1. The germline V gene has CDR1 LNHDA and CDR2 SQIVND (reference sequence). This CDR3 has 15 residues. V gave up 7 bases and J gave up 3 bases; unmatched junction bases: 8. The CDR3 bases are TGTGCCAGTAACTCGGGGACAGGCCTCAATCAGCCCCAGCATTTT. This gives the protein CASNSGTGLNQPQHF.